The clone carrying this TCR beta chain has at least ten counts. Its antigen is not known. This sample stems from a study of T cells in Graves' hyperthyroidism and ophthalmopathy. Study summary: Blood was drawn when the patient was first diagnosed and still untreated. Overall study results and limits: Classification by a 13 V-J model distinguished ophthalmopathy from stable hyperthyroidism.

The CDR3 consists of 15 residues. Trimming shortened V by 0 bases and J by 3 bases, and 11 bases separated the two germline ends. CDR1 and CDR2 (germline): ENHRY, SYGVKD. RNA transcripts were the template for amplifying TCR beta CDR3 regions. First-round RT-PCR of the TCR CDR3 relied on the HTBI primer set. One entry per CDR3 protein, called by TCRdb with MiXCR from the multiplex PCR reads. The sample comprises more than 300,000 distinct CDR3 sequences, 17% of which are singletons, and 34% rests with the top ten. Using 10 ml of fresh peripheral blood, PBMCs were prepared. The genes are TRBV10-3 and TRBJ1-1, with D tentatively TRBD1 (5 bases). This clonotype was obtained from a woman aged 25-40 years with Graves' hyperthyroidism that later progressed to Graves' ophthalmopathy. The sequenced material came from blood. CDR3 DNA sequence: TGTGCCATCAGTGAGTCGGCAGGGTTTTACACTGAAGCTTTCTTT. This gives the protein CAISESAGFYTEAFF.